This is a list of T cell receptor beta chains from one sample in a study of blood T cell repertoires in COVID-19. Measured with immunoSEQ multiplex PCR; TCRdb has only the in-frame clones, and not every one. The sample has around 81,000 clones; roughly 80% are singletons. The sample taken for sequencing was peripheral blood. Receptor source: a man in his fifties with acute or convalescent COVID-19. The CDR3 runs from the conserved cysteine through the conserved F or W. The D gene is left open where the match is weak. Rows give clone size only sometimes, using once, few, many, or a class for an expanded clone.

>TRBD2|TRBJ2-1|.|TRBV7-9
CASSLGTGGPIEQFF
TGTGCCAGCAGCTTAGGGACGGGGGGGCCGATTGAGCAGTTCTTC
>.|TRBJ2-2|.|TRBV9
CASSGQAANTGELFF
TGTGCCAGCAGCGGACAGGCCGCGAACACCGGGGAGCTGTTTTTT
>TRBD1|TRBJ2-1|.|TRBV6-4
CASSASDRQSYNEQFF
TGTGCCAGCAGTGCCTCGGACAGGCAATCCTACAATGAGCAGTTCTTC
>TRBD1|TRBJ1-5|.|TRBV19
CASNDRALNQPQHF
TGTGCCAGTAACGACAGGGCCTTAAATCAGCCCCAGCATTTT
>.|TRBJ2-3|.|TRBV9
CASSAGGGPDTQYF
TGTGCCAGCAGCGCCGGTGGGGGCCCAGATACGCAGTATTTT
>.|TRBJ2-1|few|TRBV4-2
CASSQDRASYNEQFF
TGTGCCAGCAGCCAAGACAGGGCCTCCTACAATGAGCAGTTCTTC
>TRBD1|TRBJ2-3|.|TRBV6-5
CASRDRGGTQYF
TGTGCCAGCCGAGACAGGGGAGGTACGCAGTATTTT
>TRBD1|TRBJ2-7|.|TRBV28
CASSADRGFYEQYF
TGTGCCAGCAGTGCCGACAGGGGATTTTACGAGCAGTACTTC
>.|TRBJ1-2|.|TRBV6-2/TRBV6-3
CASSYEDSYGYTF
TGTGCCAGCAGTTACGAAGACAGTTATGGCTACACCTTC
>.|TRBJ1-1|few|TRBV6-5
CASSSQANTEAFF
TGTGCCAGCAGTTCACAGGCGAACACTGAAGCTTTCTTT
>TRBD1|TRBJ1-2|once|TRBV7-2
CASSGSGTGASSPTF
TGTGCCAGCAGTGGGTCCGGGACAGGGGCCTCTAGTCCCACCTTC
>.|TRBJ2-2|.|TRBV7-2
CASSLQGINTGELFF
TGTGCCAGCAGCTTACAGGGCATTAACACCGGGGAGCTGTTTTTT
>.|TRBJ2-7|.|TRBV6-5
CASSPRQETYEQYF
TGTGCCAGCAGTCCTCGGCAGGAAACCTACGAGCAGTACTTC
>TRBD1|TRBJ2-4|.|TRBV7-9
CASSLLGTGGIMGDIQYF
TGTGCCAGCAGCTTACTTGGGACAGGGGGAATTATGGGAGACATTCAGTACTTC
>.|TRBJ1-6|.|TRBV4-1
CASSQVAGTTNSPLHF
TGCGCCAGCAGCCAAGTCGCTGGGACTACTAATTCACCCCTCCACTTT
>.|TRBJ2-7|.|TRBV25-1
CASNGMALQQYF
TGTGCCAGCAACGGGATGGCCCTACAGCAGTACTTC
>.|TRBJ1-5|.|TRBV6-6
CASTKGDSNQPQHF
TGTGCCAGCACCAAGGGGGATAGCAATCAGCCCCAGCATTTT
>TRBD2|TRBJ2-3|.|TRBV7-9
CASSTSGSTDTQYF
TGTGCCAGCAGCACTAGCGGAAGCACAGATACGCAGTATTTT
>TRBD1|TRBJ1-4|.|TRBV7-9
CASSWGTGPLFF
TGTGCCAGCAGCTGGGGGACAGGTCCTCTGTTTTTT
>.|TRBJ2-3|.|TRBV7-9
CASSFLSDTQYF
TGTGCCAGCAGCTTCCTGTCAGATACGCAGTATTTT
>TRBD1|TRBJ1-1|.|TRBV3-1/TRBV3-2
CASSQPGQENTEAFF
TGTGCCAGCAGCCAACCGGGACAGGAGAACACTGAAGCTTTCTTT
>TRBD1|TRBJ1-5|once|TRBV2
CASNPGQGEQPQHF
TGTGCCAGCAACCCGGGACAGGGCGAACAGCCCCAGCATTTT